These 17 T cell receptor beta chains share one sample of origin, sequenced in a study of cytomegalovirus exposure and HLA in healthy donors. The PCR made use of 60 Vbeta and 13 Jbeta primers. Produced via immunoSEQ multiplex PCR; TCRdb's table is partial and in-frame only. The sample holds roughly 60,000 clones, roughly 80% seen once. The sequenced sample was PBMCs. All receptors come from a woman in her thirties or forties in good health and CMV-seropositive.

The chain combines TRBV29-1 with TRBJ2-7; D ambiguous. The CDR3 is made up of 13 amino acids. CDR1 and CDR2 (germline): SQVTM, ANQGSEA. V was pared by 5 bases and J by 3 bases, with 14 bases between. The CDR3 loop reads CSVRPAENYEQYF. In DNA form, the CDR3 reads TGCAGCGTTAGACCCGCGGAGAACTACGAGCAGTACTTC.

This chain connects TRBV9 to TRBJ2-7, with TRBD1 matching 8 bases. The J segment lost 3 bases and the V segment lost 3 bases, leaving 11 bases of the junction unmatched. CDR1 and CDR2 (germline): SGDLS, YYNGEE. The CDR3 is 16 residues long. The CDR3 nucleotides read TGTGCCAGCAGCGCCCTAGGCGGGGACAGGCACTACGAGCAGTACTTC. Translated: CASSALGGDRHYEQYF.

The chain links TRBV9 to TRBJ1-1; D remains ambiguous. Trimming shortened V by 2 bases and J by 6 bases, and 11 bases separated the two germline ends. The CDR3 sequence is 13 residues long. Germline values: CDR1 SGDLS, CDR2 YYNGEE. The DNA for the CDR3 is TGTGCCAGCAGCGTCTTACCAAGCGCTGAAGCTTTCTTT. Its protein is CASSVLPSAEAFF. The entire variable domain, with the rest obtained from reference TRBV9 and TRBJ1-1, is as follows: DSGVTQTPKHLITATGQRVTLRCSPRSGDLSVYWYQQSLDQGLQFLIQYYNGEERAKGNILERFSAQQFPDLHSELNLSSLELGDSALYFCASSVLPSAEAFFGQGTRLTVV.

This clone was seen once. This sequence joins TRBV27 and TRBJ2-5, with 13 nucleotides matching TRBD2. Judging by the DNA end, TRBJ2-7 fits better; the J call may be wrong. CDR1 is MNHEY and CDR2 is SMNVEV in the germline V gene (reference sequence). The CDR3 consists of 17 residues. The CDR3 sequence is CASSPSKGLAGLYEQYF. CDR3 DNA sequence: TGTGCCAGCAGTCCATCCAAGGGACTAGCGGGGCTTTACGAGCAGTACTTC.

This clone was seen only a few times. The V and J genes are TRBV11-3 and TRBJ2-3; 7 nucleotides agree with TRBD2. Germline CDR1 is SGHNT and CDR2 is YENEEA. CDR3 length equals 15 residues. V shed 1 base, J shed 1 base, and the junction held 2 bases outside the gene matches. The CDR3 loop is CASSLVAGGTDTQYF. Here the CDR3 DNA reads TGTGCCAGCAGCTTAGTGGCGGGGGGCACAGATACGCAGTATTTT.

The chain joins TRBV18 to TRBJ2-7, with a tentative D call TRBD2 (6 bases). This CDR3 contains 13 residues. Germline CDR1 reads KGHSH; CDR2 reads LQKENI. V was pared by 5 bases and J by 2 bases, with 10 bases between. As DNA, the CDR3 is TGTGCCAGCTCATCGGGACTCCCCTACGAGCAGTACTTC. This sequence encodes CASSSGLPYEQYF.

V is TRBV7-6 and J is TRBJ2-7; D may be TRBD2 (5 bases). The length of the CDR3 is 14 residues. The V end lost 1 base, the J end lost 5 bases, and 12 bases lay between the germline ends. The germline V gene encodes CDR1 SGHVS and CDR2 FNYEAQ. The CDR3: CASSLVPGGDEQYF. In nucleotides, the CDR3 is TGTGCCAGCAGCTTAGTCCCAGGAGGCGACGAGCAGTACTTC.

This clone showed up just a few times. This sequence joins TRBV11-1 and TRBJ1-2; D ambiguous. The CDR3 is 12 residues long. Germline loops: CDR1 SGHAT, CDR2 FQDESV (reference sequence). The germline V and J ends were trimmed by 5 bases and 6 bases, with 10 bases remaining between them. CDR3 sequence: CASSRGPDGYTF. In nucleotides, the CDR3 is TGTGCCAGCAGCCGCGGGCCAGATGGCTACACCTTC.

This chain uses TRBV5-5 with TRBJ2-7, with TRBD2 as a possible D gene (5 bases). This CDR3 is 14 amino acids long. Germline CDR1 is SGHKS and CDR2 is YYEKEE (reference sequence). V lost 6 bases, J lost 3 bases, and 16 bases lay in between. The CDR3 spells CASIGGPSFYEQYF. The CDR3 DNA reads as TGTGCCAGCATCGGCGGGCCCTCCTTCTACGAGCAGTACTTC. Full variable domain (remainder filled in from reference TRBV5-5 and TRBJ2-7): DAGVTQSPTHLIKTRGQQVTLRCSPISGHKSVSWYQQVLGQGPQFIFQYYEKEERGRGNFPDRFSARQFPNYSSELNVNALLLGDSALYLCASIGGPSFYEQYFGPGTRLTVT.

The gene calls are TRBV5-6 and TRBJ1-1; possible D gene TRBD1, 5 bases. Germline V gene data show CDR1 as SGHDT and CDR2 as YYEEEE. V was pared by 1 base and J by 7 bases, with 14 bases between. This CDR3 spans 14 amino acids. CDR3 loop: CASSLFSGSVEAFF. The DNA of the CDR3 is TGTGCCAGCAGCTTGTTTTCAGGGTCCGTTGAAGCTTTCTTT.

The CDR3 sequence is CSVQRELQAEQYF. CDR3 coding DNA: TGCAGCGTTCAAAGGGAATTACAGGCCGAGCAGTACTTC. The chain combines TRBV29-1 with TRBJ2-7; D might be TRBD1 (5 bases). The length of the CDR3 is 13 residues. Deletions cut 5 bases from V and 6 bases from J, with 17 bases between. Germline loops: CDR1 SQVTM, CDR2 ANQGSEA.

The gene calls are TRBV7-9 and TRBJ1-6; a possible D gene is TRBD1 (5 bases). This CDR3 spans 13 amino acids. The germline V gene has CDR1 SEHNR and CDR2 FQNEAQ (reference sequence). The germline V and J ends were trimmed by 6 bases and 7 bases, with 10 bases remaining between them. CDR3 sequence: CASSQKGNSPLHF. CDR3 DNA sequence: TGTGCCAGCAGTCAAAAGGGGAATTCACCCCTCCACTTT.

The chain links TRBV11-2 to TRBJ1-6; 9 bases are shared with TRBD1. CDR3 length: 16 amino acids. J gave up 10 bases and V 5 bases, and 12 bases lay outside the gene matches. Germline values: CDR1 SGHAT, CDR2 FQNNGV. The CDR3 sequence: CASSAPGQGIGSPLHF. In nucleotides, the CDR3 is TGTGCCAGCAGCGCACCGGGACAGGGTATCGGATCACCCCTCCACTTT.

The chain combines TRBV19 with TRBJ1-5; a weak D match, TRBD1 (5 bases). Germline V lookup: CDR1 LNHDA, CDR2 SQIVND (reference sequence). V was trimmed by 6 bases and J by 3 bases, leaving 15 bases between them. The CDR3 has 15 amino acids. The CDR3 protein is CASSLEFRANQPQHF. The CDR3 coding sequence is TGTGCCAGTAGCTTGGAGTTCAGGGCCAATCAGCCCCAGCATTTT.

The rearrangement links TRBV2 to TRBJ1-5, with 7 bases identical to TRBD1. Unmatched junction bases numbered 17, after V lost 8 bases and J lost 1 base. Germline V gene data show CDR1 as SNHLY and CDR2 as FYNNEI. The CDR3 runs 18 residues. The CDR3 nucleotides are TGTGCCAGCCGAGGAGACAGGGCCCCGTTTGGGAGCAATCAGCCCCAGCATTTT. Protein product: CASRGDRAPFGSNQPQHF.

The V gene is TRBV7-9, the J gene TRBJ1-2; 7 bases line up with TRBD1. The V gene's germline CDR1 is SEHNR and CDR2 FQNEAQ (reference sequence). J was trimmed by 4 bases and V by 1 base; bases with no gene match: 6. The CDR3 is 15 amino acids. CDR3 coding DNA: TGTGCCAGCAGCTTAGGGGTGACAGGGATCTATGGCTACACCTTC. Translating it yields CASSLGVTGIYGYTF.

Of note for this clone: The sample carries other DNA sequences with the same CDR3. This chain uses TRBV9 with TRBJ2-1, with 11 bases lining up with TRBD2. J lost 2 bases, V lost 4 bases, and 2 bases had no gene match. Germline lookup yields CDR1 SGDLS and CDR2 YYNGEE. The CDR3 extends over 15 amino acids. CDR3 sequence: CASSHSGGAYNEQFF. In DNA form, the CDR3 reads TGTGCCAGCAGCCATAGCGGGGGGGCCTACAATGAGCAGTTCTTC.